The present T cell receptor beta chain was sequenced within a study of molecular identifiers for immune sequencing clone quantification. TCRdb analysed the PCR reads with MiXCR anew, one entry per CDR3 protein. Among 550,000 to 750,000 distinct CDR3 sequences listed, roughly 21% were seen once. Whole-study results and caveats: Barcodes shared by identical TCR molecules could lead to underestimated sizes of highly expanded clones.

V was pared by 4 bases and J by 8 bases, with 16 bases of the junction left unmatched. This CDR3 spans 18 amino acids. The V gene's germline CDR1 is SEHNR and CDR2 FQNEAQ (reference sequence). This clonotype was recorded a few times. The antigen is undetermined. The gene calls are TRBV7-9 and TRBJ2-1; 11 bases are a match to TRBD1. This TCR derives from a human donor in good health. Some libraries in this study had Jurkat cell RNA spiked in. Sequenced input: naive CD8+ T cells from blood, with Jurkat cell RNA spiked in. Subset denoted: FACS-sorted CD8+CD4-CCR7+CD45RA+ naive T cells. CDR3 coding DNA: TGTGCCAGCAGCTCTTTTAATACCGGGACAGGGGGTATCCATGAGCAGTTCTTC. This gives the protein CASSSFNTGTGGIHEQFF.